This T cell receptor (beta chain) was observed in a study of shared clonotypes between healthy human individuals. Study-level findings and limits: Clonotypes that were shared across a handful of donors made up approximately 5% of naive CD4 clonotypes. Only a few donors were included, so the genetic and exposure-history diversity represented was limited.

Note on this clone: Its matching antigen is unknown.

With V trimmed by 1 base and J by 15 bases, 8 bases remained unmatched. CDR3 size: 12 residues. Germline assignment: CDR1 GTSNPN and CDR2 SVGIG (reference sequence). Splitting of CD4+ cells produced CD45RA+ naive and CD45RA-negative memory subsets. An approximately 210 ng quantity of DNA, approximately 29,000 T cell genomes, went into the sorted-subset replicate PCRs. Only in-frame clones appear in the TCRdb table, and some are missing; sequencing was by immunoSEQ multiplex PCR. The sample records over 2 million clones, over 85% being singletons. This receptor was identified in a man younger than 35 in good health. The rearrangement links TRBV30 to TRBJ2-1; 8 nucleotides align to TRBD2. Sequencing was carried out using naive CD4+ T cells sorted from blood. As for subset: CD45RA+ positively selected. CDR3: CAWSEHPGGRFF. CDR3 DNA: TGTGCCTGGAGTGAACACCCGGGGGGGCGGTTCTTC.